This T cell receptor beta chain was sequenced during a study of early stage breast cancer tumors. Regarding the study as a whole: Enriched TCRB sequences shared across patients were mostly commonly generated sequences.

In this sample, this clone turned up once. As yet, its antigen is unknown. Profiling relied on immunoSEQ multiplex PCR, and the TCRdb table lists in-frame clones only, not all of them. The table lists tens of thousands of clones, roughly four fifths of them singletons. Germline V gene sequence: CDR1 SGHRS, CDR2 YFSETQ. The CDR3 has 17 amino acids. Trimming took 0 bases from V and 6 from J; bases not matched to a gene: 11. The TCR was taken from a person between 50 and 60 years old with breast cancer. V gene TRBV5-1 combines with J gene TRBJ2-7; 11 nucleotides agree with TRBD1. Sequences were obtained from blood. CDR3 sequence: CASSLVVRGQGASEQYF. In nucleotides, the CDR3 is TGCGCCAGCAGCTTGGTCGTCCGCGGACAGGGGGCATCCGAGCAGTACTTC.